This T cell receptor (beta chain) was profiled in a study of T cells expressing NK-cell markers. TCRdb processed the 5' RACE reads again and assigns one entry to each CDR3 protein, with no DNA. The sample table includes roughly 390,000 distinct CDR3 sequences. Findings and caveats of the study: Of the CD8+ T cells in roughly 6 donors, roughly 1.0-7.5% belonged to dominant NKG2C+ clonotypes.

The CDR3 totals 17 residues. Germline CDR1 and CDR2: MNHEY and SVGAGI. With regard to this clonotype: Antigen unknown.

This receptor was taken from a man aged 18-75 years in good health. V gene TRBV6-5 combines with J gene TRBJ2-7; as DNA is missing, the TRBD1 call by TCRdb cannot be tested. The sample consisted of blood T cells: a sorted CD56 or NKG2C T cell subset, CD4+ or CD8+ T cells, or bulk PBMC T cells (not recorded which). CDR3 residues: CASSYSPTGTGAYEQYF.